This T cell receptor beta chain comes out of a study of blood T cell repertoires in COVID-19. Study-level information: PBMCs, B-cell-depleted T cells, or T cells were the source of the cDNA or gDNA that made up the material.

Repertoires were generated with immunoSEQ multiplex PCR, while TCRdb's copy carries only in-frame clones and drops some. The sample lists approximately 49,000 clones, about four fifths occurring once. The CDR3 contains 17 residues. This chain links TRBV21-1 with TRBJ2-7; the table's TRBD1 call for D was not verified on the DNA. TRBV21-1 is shown as a pseudogene. The sequence came from a woman aged 60-75 years with acute or convalescent COVID-19. Material for sequencing was peripheral blood. CDR3 residues: CASSKGQATTLIYEQYF. The CDR3 nucleotides read TGTGCCAGCAGCAAAGGCCAGGCTACGACCTTGATCTACGAGCAGTACTTC.